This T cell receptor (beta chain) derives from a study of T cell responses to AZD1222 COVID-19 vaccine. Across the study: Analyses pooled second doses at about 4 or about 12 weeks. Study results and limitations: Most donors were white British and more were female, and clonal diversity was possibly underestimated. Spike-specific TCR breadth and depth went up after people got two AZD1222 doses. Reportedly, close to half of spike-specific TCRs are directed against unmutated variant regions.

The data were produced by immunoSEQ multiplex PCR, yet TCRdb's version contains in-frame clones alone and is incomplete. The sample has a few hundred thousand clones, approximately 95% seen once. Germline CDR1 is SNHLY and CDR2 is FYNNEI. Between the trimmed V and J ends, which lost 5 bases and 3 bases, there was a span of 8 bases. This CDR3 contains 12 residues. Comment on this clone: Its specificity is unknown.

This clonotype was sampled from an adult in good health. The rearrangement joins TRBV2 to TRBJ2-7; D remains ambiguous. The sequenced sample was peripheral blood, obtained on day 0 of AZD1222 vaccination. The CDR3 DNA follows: TGTGCCAGCAGTATTACCGGCTACGAGCAGTACTTC. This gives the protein CASSITGYEQYF.